The rows below give T cell receptor beta chains drawn from one sample of a study of control samples from healthy donors and cancer patients. Data came from immunoSEQ multiplex PCR; TCRdb stores just in-frame clones and leaves some out. The repertoire holds 150,000 to 180,000 clones, with 94% as singletons. The sequencing input was blood. Receptors originate from a man aged 40-49 years in good health. The conserved cysteine and the conserved F or W are not part of the CDR3 here.

v_call: TRBV7-2; j_call: TRBJ2-3; cdr3_aa: ASSLYPDTQY
v_call: TRBV3-1/TRBV3-2; j_call: TRBJ1-2; cdr3_aa: ASSQRTASNYGYT
v_call: TRBV28; j_call: TRBJ1-4; cdr3_aa: ASSSGLSSEKLF
v_call: TRBV6-1; j_call: TRBJ1-5; cdr3_aa: ASSDRGLQPQH
v_call: TRBV5-1; j_call: TRBJ2-7; cdr3_aa: ASSLGPTGLKAPGGQY
v_call: TRBV7-9; j_call: TRBJ1-5; cdr3_aa: ASSSLGSNQPQH
v_call: TRBV24-1; j_call: TRBJ2-2; cdr3_aa: ATSDPGRTGELF
v_call: TRBV6-6; j_call: TRBJ1-1; cdr3_aa: ASKGGAEAF
v_call: TRBV11-2; j_call: TRBJ2-7; cdr3_aa: ASSGTGQGHEQY
v_call: TRBV12-5; j_call: TRBJ2-3; cdr3_aa: ASGLDWASTDTQY
v_call: TRBV3-1/TRBV3-2; j_call: TRBJ1-2; cdr3_aa: ASSQEYWTYHHYGYT
v_call: TRBV28; j_call: TRBJ2-2; cdr3_aa: ASSPNRAFYTGELF
v_call: TRBV4-1; j_call: TRBJ1-1; cdr3_aa: ASSQEGAGVRAEAF
v_call: TRBV19; j_call: TRBJ1-6; cdr3_aa: ASSSLRASSYNSPLH
v_call: TRBV5-1; j_call: TRBJ2-1; cdr3_aa: ASSARGAGGYNEQF
v_call: TRBV4-1; j_call: TRBJ1-2; cdr3_aa: ASSQDMGALYYGYT
v_call: TRBV6-1; j_call: TRBJ2-2; cdr3_aa: ASSEALPGTGELF
v_call: TRBV27; j_call: TRBJ1-2; cdr3_aa: ASSRGEGYT
v_call: TRBV24-1; j_call: TRBJ2-5; cdr3_aa: ATSDWTAGGTQY
v_call: TRBV18; j_call: TRBJ1-2; cdr3_aa: ASSPDRSYGYT
v_call: TRBV20-1; j_call: TRBJ1-2; cdr3_aa: SGLTDYGYT
v_call: TRBV5-4; j_call: TRBJ1-1; cdr3_aa: ASSLAGALDTEAF
v_call: TRBV19; j_call: TRBJ1-2; cdr3_aa: ASRVPGQGNYGYT
v_call: TRBV5-4; j_call: TRBJ1-3; cdr3_aa: ASSSRSSGNTIY
v_call: TRBV30; j_call: TRBJ2-7; cdr3_aa: AWNRDRDSYEQY
v_call: TRBV28; j_call: TRBJ1-2; cdr3_aa: ASSLSGAPYGYT
v_call: TRBV5-1; j_call: TRBJ2-3; cdr3_aa: ASSPVTGVGTDTQY
v_call: TRBV4-1; j_call: TRBJ1-2; cdr3_aa: ASSREESRSPNYGYT
v_call: TRBV15; j_call: TRBJ1-1; cdr3_aa: ATSREAVNTEAF
v_call: TRBV19; j_call: TRBJ1-4; cdr3_aa: ASSTQNNEKLF
v_call: TRBV5-4; j_call: TRBJ1-2; cdr3_aa: ASRGQGALPTTYGYT
v_call: TRBV19; j_call: TRBJ1-6; cdr3_aa: ASSQLNSPLH
v_call: TRBV7-3; j_call: TRBJ1-1; cdr3_aa: ASSLTRGREAF
v_call: TRBV12-3/TRBV12-4; j_call: TRBJ2-5; cdr3_aa: ASGQETQY
v_call: TRBV19; j_call: TRBJ1-2; cdr3_aa: ASSIWTSSGGYT
v_call: TRBV5-1; j_call: TRBJ1-1; cdr3_aa: ASSLEWSTEAF
v_call: TRBV18; j_call: TRBJ1-1; cdr3_aa: ASSPGGLLIATEAF
v_call: TRBV6-5; j_call: TRBJ2-6; cdr3_aa: ASSYSKYQLSDLT
v_call: TRBV11-3; j_call: TRBJ2-3; cdr3_aa: ASSLDSGSTDTQY
v_call: TRBV18; j_call: TRBJ1-1; cdr3_aa: ASSPGQEGAF